The present T cell receptor (beta chain) was sequenced within a study of blood T cell repertoires in COVID-19. Method: immunoSEQ multiplex PCR; TCRdb's copy keeps in-frame clones and lacks some. The sample includes around 100,000 clones, roughly 90% seen only once; the top ten take approximately 1.7%. V trimming: 1 base; J trimming: 2 bases; junction bases outside the gene matches: 2. The CDR3 is made up of 14 amino acids. From germline, CDR1 is SGHAT and CDR2 FQNNGV. V gene TRBV11-2 combines with J gene TRBJ2-7; 7 nucleotides line up with TRBD1. The receptor comes from a man aged 80 or over with acute or convalescent COVID-19. Sequencing input: peripheral blood. The CDR3 DNA sequence: TGTGCCAGCAGCTTAGGACAGGGTCCCTACGAGCAGTACTTC. This sequence encodes CASSLGQGPYEQYF. The whole variable domain, remainder taken from reference TRBV11-2 and TRBJ2-7, is EAGVAQSPRYKIIEKRQSVAFWCNPISGHATLYWYQQILGQGPKLLIQFQNNGVVDDSQLPKDRFSAERLKGVDSTLKIQPAKLEDSAVYLCASSLGQGPYEQYFGPGTRLTVT.